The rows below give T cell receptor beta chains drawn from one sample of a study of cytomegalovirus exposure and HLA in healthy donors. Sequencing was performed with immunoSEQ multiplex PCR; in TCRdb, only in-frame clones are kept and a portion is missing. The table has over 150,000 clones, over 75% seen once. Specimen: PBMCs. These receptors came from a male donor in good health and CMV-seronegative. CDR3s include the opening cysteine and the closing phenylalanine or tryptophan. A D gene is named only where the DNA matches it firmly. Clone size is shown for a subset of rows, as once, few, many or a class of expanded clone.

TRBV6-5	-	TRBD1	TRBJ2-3	CASSYDRGTDTQYF	TGTGCCAGCAGCTACGACAGGGGAACAGATACGCAGTATTTT
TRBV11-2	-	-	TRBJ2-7	CASSTSTYEQYF	TGTGCCAGCAGCACGAGCACCTACGAGCAGTACTTC
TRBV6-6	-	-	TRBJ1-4	CASRRPTEATNEKLFF	TGTGCCAGCAGGCGTCCAACGGAGGCAACTAATGAAAAACTGTTTTTT
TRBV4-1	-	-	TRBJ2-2	CASSQETGTNTGELFF	TGCGCCAGCAGCCAAGAAACCGGGACGAACACCGGGGAGCTGTTTTTT
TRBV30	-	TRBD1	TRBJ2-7	CAWSPGTGGSYEQYF	TGTGCCTGGAGCCCGGGGACAGGGGGCTCCTACGAGCAGTACTTC
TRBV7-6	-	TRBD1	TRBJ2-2	CASRPRDRGQDGGELFF	TGTGCCAGCAGACCCCGGGACAGGGGGCAAGATGGCGGGGAGCTGTTTTTT
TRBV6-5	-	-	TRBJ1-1	CASSYSMVGEVTEAFF	TGTGCCAGCAGTTACTCGATGGTCGGGGAGGTCACTGAAGCTTTCTTT
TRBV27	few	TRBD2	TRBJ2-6	CASRRQGLTLLAGGTGANVLTF	TGTGCCAGCAGGCGACAGGGGCTGACCCTACTAGCGGGGGGGACTGGGGCCAACGTCCTGACTTTC
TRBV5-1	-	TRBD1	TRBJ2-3	CASSTGTGVSTDTQYF	TGCGCCAGCAGCACCGGGACAGGGGTAAGCACAGATACGCAGTATTTT
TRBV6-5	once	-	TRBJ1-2	CASSHKLDRSRGYTF	TGTGCCAGCAGTCACAAATTGGACAGATCCAGGGGCTACACCTTC
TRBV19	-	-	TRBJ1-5	CASSIADKSPLF	TGTGCCAGTAGTATAGCGGACAAATCGCCCCTTTTT
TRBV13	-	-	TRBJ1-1	CASSLGQMNTEAFF	TGTGCCAGCAGCTTAGGACAGATGAACACTGAAGCTTTCTTT
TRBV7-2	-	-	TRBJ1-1	CASSQSSALNTEAFF	TGTGCCAGCAGTCAAAGCTCCGCTTTGAACACTGAAGCTTTCTTT
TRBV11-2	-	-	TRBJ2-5	CASSLDSRQSGTQYF	TGTGCCAGCAGCTTAGATTCCCGACAGTCCGGGACCCAGTACTTC
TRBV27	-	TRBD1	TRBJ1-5	CASSSRWDRGNQPQHF	TGTGCCAGCAGTTCCCGTTGGGACAGGGGCAATCAGCCCCAGCATTTT
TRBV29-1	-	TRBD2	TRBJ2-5	CSVGGGAARETQYF	TGCAGCGTGGGGGGGGGTGCAGCGCGGGAGACCCAGTACTTC
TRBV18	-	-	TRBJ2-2	CASSPRSRNTGELFF	TGTGCCAGCTCACCACGATCCAGAAACACCGGGGAGCTGTTTTTT
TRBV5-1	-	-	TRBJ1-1	CASSLGGVEGTEAFF	TGCGCCAGCAGCTTGGGGGGGGTTGAGGGCACTGAAGCTTTCTTT
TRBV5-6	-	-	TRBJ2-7	CASSPATGGHYEQYF	TGTGCCAGCAGCCCGGCGACGGGGGGACATTACGAGCAGTACTTC
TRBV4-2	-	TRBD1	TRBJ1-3	CASSQGWTGRVVAGNTIYF	TGTGCCAGCAGCCAAGGCTGGACAGGGAGGGTCGTTGCCGGAAACACCATATATTTT
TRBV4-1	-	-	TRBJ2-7	CASSQDPVIYEQYF	TGCGCCAGCAGCCAAGATCCGGTAATCTACGAGCAGTACTTC
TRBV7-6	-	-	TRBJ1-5	CASSLTTGYGNQPQHF	TGTGCCAGCAGCCTTACTACAGGGTATGGCAATCAGCCCCAGCATTTT
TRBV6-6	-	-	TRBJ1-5	CASSYSGSNQPQHF	TGTGCCAGCAGTTACTCCGGTAGCAATCAGCCCCAGCATTTT
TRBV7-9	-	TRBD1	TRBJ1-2	CASSYRRDRAGYTF	TGTGCCAGCAGCTACCGCCGGGACAGGGCAGGCTACACCTTC
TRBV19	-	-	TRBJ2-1	CASSIEGSSNEQFF	TGTGCCAGTAGTATCGAGGGTAGTTCCAATGAGCAGTTCTTC
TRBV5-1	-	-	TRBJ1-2	CASSPQGSAEGYTF	TGCGCCAGCAGCCCACAGGGAAGCGCAGAGGGCTACACCTTC
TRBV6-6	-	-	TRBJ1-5	CASSYGQVYSNQPQHF	TGTGCCAGCAGTTACGGCCAGGTATATAGCAATCAGCCCCAGCATTTT
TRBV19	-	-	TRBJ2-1	CASMGGPGGNNEQFF	TGTGCCAGTATGGGGGGGCCCGGGGGGAACAATGAGCAGTTCTTC
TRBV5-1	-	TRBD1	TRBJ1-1	CASSWDRGLEAFF	TGCGCCAGCAGCTGGGACAGGGGGCTTGAAGCTTTCTTT
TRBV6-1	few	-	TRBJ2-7	CASSTFGAGQEQYF	TGTGCCAGCAGTACGTTTGGGGCAGGGCAGGAGCAGTACTTC
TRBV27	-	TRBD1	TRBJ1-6	CASGQWTGSYNSPLHF	TGTGCCAGTGGACAATGGACAGGGAGTTATAATTCACCCCTCCACTTT
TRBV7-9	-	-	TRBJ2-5	CASSLTPRETQYF	TGTGCCAGCAGCTTAACCCCCAGAGAGACCCAGTACTTC
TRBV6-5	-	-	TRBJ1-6	CASSYSRANSPLHF	TGTGCCAGCAGTTACTCGAGGGCGAATTCACCCCTCCACTTT
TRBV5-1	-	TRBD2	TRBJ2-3	CASSPRLAGITDTQYF	TGCGCCAGCAGCCCACGACTAGCGGGGATCACAGATACGCAGTATTTT
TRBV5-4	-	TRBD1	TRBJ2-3	CASSWDRRTDTQYF	TGTGCCAGCAGCTGGGACAGGCGCACAGATACGCAGTATTTT
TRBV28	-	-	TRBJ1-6	CASFSQNNSPLHF	TGTGCCAGCTTCTCTCAGAATAATTCACCCCTCCACTTT
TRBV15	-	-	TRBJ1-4	CATSNSVAAGDEKLFF	TGTGCCACCAGCAATAGTGTAGCCGCCGGGGATGAAAAACTGTTTTTT
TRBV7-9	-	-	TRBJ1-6	CASSLGTQGTSPLHF	TGTGCCAGCAGTCTCGGTACACAGGGAACTTCACCCCTCCACTTT
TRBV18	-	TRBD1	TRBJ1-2	CASSPGQGADGYTF	TGTGCCAGCTCACCAGGACAGGGGGCTGATGGCTACACCTTC
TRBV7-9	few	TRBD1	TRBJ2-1	CASSLQGVSYNEQFF	TGTGCCAGCAGCCTACAGGGGGTATCTTACAATGAGCAGTTCTTC
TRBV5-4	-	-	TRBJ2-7	CASSRDIYEQYF	TGTGCCAGCAGCCGGGACATCTACGAGCAGTACTTC
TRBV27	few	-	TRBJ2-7	CASSESPGLPTLTYEQYF	TGTGCCAGCAGTGAAAGCCCGGGACTCCCGACTTTAACCTACGAGCAGTACTTC
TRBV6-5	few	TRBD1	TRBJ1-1	CASNKQGARTEAFF	TGTGCCAGCAATAAACAGGGGGCCCGCACTGAAGCTTTCTTT
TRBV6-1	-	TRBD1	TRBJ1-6	CASSWTGGNSSPLHF	TGTGCCAGCAGCTGGACAGGGGGCAATAGTTCACCCCTCCACTTT
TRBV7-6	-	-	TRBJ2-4	CASSPRTAENIQYF	TGTGCCAGCAGCCCGAGGACAGCCGAAAACATTCAGTACTTC